This T cell receptor beta chain comes out of a study of CD8 T cells in Susac syndrome. Age- and sex-matched healthy donors served as the control group. TEMRA cells were FACS-enriched, with CD8+ and CD4+ T cells isolated negatively. The RNA input was roughly 0.5 to 1 ug, and it was reverse transcribed with random hexamers. Across 54 Vbeta and 13 Jbeta, immunoSEQ multiplex PCR amplified TCR beta CDR3. MiXCR, applied by TCRdb to the immunoSEQ multiplex PCR reads, yields one record per CDR3 protein. Among 150,000 or so distinct CDR3 sequences listed, over 85% were seen once. Germline V CDR1 and CDR2: SGHTS, YDEGEE. J was trimmed by 7 bases and V by 1 base; bases with no gene match: 8. This CDR3 spans 14 amino acids.

What was sequenced was CD4+ T cells from PBMCs. V and J are TRBV5-8 and TRBJ2-7; 7 bases line up with TRBD2. The TCR comes from a human donor in good health. DNA of the CDR3: TGTGCCAGCAGCTTGCGGGGGGTATCGAGTGAGCAGTACTTC. This translates into CASSLRGVSSEQYF.